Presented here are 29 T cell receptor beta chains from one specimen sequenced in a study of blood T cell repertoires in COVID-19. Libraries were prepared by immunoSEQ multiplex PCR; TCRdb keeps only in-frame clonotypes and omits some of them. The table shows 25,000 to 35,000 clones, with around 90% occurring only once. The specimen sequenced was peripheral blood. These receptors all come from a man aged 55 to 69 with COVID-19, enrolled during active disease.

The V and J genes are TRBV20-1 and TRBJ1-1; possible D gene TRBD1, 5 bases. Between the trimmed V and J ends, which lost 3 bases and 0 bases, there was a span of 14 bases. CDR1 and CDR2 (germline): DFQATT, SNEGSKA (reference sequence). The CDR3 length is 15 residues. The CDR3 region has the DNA TGCAGTGCTAGTAACGATAGGGGCTTGAACACTGAAGCTTTCTTT. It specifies CSASNDRGLNTEAFF.

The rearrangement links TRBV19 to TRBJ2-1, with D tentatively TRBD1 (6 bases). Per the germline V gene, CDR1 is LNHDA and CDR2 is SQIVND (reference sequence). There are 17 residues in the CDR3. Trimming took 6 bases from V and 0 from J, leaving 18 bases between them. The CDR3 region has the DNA TGTGCCAGTAGCCCAACCCTGGACAGAAGCTCCTACAATGAGCAGTTCTTC. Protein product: CASSPTLDRSSYNEQFF.

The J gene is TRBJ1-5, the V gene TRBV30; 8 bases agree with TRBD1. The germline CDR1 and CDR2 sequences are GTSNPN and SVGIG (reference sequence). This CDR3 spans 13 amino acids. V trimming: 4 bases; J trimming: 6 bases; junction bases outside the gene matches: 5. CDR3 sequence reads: CAWTRGLGQPQHF. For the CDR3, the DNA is TGTGCCTGGACCAGGGGGCTGGGTCAGCCCCAGCATTTT.

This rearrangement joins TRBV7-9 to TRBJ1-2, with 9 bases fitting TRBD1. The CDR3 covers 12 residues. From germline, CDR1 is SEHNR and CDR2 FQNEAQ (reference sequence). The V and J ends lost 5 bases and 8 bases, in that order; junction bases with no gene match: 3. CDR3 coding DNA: TGTGCCAGCAGCCGGGACAGGGAAGGCTACACCTTC. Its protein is CASSRDREGYTF.

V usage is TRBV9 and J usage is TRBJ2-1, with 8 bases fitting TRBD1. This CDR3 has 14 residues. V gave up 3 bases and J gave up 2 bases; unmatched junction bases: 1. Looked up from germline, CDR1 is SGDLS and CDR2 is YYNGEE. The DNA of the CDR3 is TGTGCCAGCAGCGGGGGACAGGCCTACAATGAGCAGTTCTTC. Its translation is CASSGGQAYNEQFF.

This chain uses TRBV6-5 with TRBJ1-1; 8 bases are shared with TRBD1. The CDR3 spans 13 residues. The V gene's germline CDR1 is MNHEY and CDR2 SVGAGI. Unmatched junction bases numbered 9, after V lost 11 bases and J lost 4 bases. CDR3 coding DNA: TGTGCCGGGACAGGTGGGGTTGGCACTGAAGCTTTCTTT. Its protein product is CAGTGGVGTEAFF.

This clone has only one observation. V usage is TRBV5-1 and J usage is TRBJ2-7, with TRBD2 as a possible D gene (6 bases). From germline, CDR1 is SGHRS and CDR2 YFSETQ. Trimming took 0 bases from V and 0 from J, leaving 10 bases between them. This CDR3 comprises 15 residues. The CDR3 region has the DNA TGCGCCAGCAGCTTGGCGCGGGGACCCTCCTACGAGCAGTACTTC. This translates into CASSLARGPSYEQYF.

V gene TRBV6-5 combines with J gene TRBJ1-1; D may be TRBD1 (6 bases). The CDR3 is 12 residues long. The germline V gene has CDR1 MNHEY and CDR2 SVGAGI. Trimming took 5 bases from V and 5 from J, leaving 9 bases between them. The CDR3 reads CASSTTGTEAFF. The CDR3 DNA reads TGTGCCAGCAGTACGACAGGAACTGAAGCTTTCTTT.

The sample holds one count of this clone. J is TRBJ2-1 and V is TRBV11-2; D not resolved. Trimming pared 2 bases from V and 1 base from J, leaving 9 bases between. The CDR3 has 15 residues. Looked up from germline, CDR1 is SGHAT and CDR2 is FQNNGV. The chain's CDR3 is CASSLLLGSYNEQFF. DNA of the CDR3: TGTGCCAGCAGCTTACTCCTCGGTTCCTACAATGAGCAGTTCTTC.

The CDR3 reads CASSPKRGSLRQPQHF. CDR3 coding DNA: TGTGCCAGCAGCCCGAAGAGGGGGTCGCTGAGGCAGCCCCAGCATTTT. The rearrangement links TRBV28 to TRBJ1-5; tentatively, D is TRBD1 (6 bases). This CDR3 has 16 amino acids. V lost 6 bases to trimming and J lost 7 bases, with 22 bases between them. Germline V gene sequence: CDR1 MDHEN, CDR2 SYDVKM.

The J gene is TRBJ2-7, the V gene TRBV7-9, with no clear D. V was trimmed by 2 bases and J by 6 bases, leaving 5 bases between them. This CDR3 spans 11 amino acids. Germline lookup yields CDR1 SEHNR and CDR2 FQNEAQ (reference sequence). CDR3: CASSLTVEQYF. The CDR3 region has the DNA TGTGCCAGCAGCTTAACGGTCGAGCAGTACTTC.

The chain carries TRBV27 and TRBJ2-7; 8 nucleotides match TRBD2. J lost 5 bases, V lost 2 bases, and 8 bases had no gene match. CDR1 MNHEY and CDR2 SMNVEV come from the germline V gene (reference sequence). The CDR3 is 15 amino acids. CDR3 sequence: CASSLRREATHEQYF. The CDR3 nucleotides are TGTGCCAGCAGTTTAAGGCGGGAGGCTACCCACGAGCAGTACTTC.

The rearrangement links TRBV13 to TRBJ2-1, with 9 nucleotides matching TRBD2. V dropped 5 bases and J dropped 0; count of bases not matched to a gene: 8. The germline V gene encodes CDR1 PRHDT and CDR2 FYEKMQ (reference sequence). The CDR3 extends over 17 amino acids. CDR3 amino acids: CASSGASGTSSYNEQFF. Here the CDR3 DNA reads TGTGCCAGCAGCGGAGCTAGCGGGACCAGCTCCTACAATGAGCAGTTCTTC.

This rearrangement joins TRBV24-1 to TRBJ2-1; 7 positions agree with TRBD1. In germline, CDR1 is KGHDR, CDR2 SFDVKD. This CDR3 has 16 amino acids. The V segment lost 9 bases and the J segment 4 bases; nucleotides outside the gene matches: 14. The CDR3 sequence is CATEGGGTAFYNEQFF. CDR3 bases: TGTGCCACCGAAGGGGGCGGAACGGCCTTTTACAATGAGCAGTTCTTC.

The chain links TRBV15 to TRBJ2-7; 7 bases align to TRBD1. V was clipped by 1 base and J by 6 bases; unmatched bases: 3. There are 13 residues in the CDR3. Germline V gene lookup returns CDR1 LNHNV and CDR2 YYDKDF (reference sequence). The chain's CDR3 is CATSRVAGGEQYF. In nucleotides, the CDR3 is TGTGCCACCAGCAGAGTTGCAGGGGGCGAGCAGTACTTC.

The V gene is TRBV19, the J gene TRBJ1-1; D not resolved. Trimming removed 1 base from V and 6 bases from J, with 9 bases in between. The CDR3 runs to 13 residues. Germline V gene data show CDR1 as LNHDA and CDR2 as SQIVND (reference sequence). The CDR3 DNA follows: TGTGCCAGTAGTATAGGGGAGATCGCTGAAGCTTTCTTT. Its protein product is CASSIGEIAEAFF.

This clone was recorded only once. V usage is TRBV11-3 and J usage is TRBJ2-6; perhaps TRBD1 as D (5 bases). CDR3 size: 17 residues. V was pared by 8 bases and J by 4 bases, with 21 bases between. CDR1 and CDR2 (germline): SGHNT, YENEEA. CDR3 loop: CASGGQGWVSGANVLTF. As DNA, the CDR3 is TGTGCCAGCGGCGGACAAGGGTGGGTTTCCGGGGCCAACGTCCTGACTTTC. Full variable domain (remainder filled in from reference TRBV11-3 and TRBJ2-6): EAGVVQSPRYKIIEKKQPVAFWCNPISGHNTLYWYLQNLGQGPELLIRYENEEAVDDSQLPKDRFSAERLKGVDSTLKIQPAELGDSAVYLCASGGQGWVSGANVLTFGAGSRLTVL.

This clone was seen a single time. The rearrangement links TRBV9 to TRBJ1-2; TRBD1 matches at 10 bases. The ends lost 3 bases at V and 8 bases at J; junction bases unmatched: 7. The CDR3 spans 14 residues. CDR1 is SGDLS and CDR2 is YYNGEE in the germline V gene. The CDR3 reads CASSAPTGGDGYTF. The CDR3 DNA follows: TGTGCCAGCAGCGCACCGACAGGGGGCGACGGCTACACCTTC.

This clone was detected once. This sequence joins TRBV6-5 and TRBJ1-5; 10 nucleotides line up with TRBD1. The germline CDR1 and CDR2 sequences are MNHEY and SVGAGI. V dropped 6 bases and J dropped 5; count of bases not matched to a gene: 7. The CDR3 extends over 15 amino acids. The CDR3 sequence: CASRPTTGGHQPQHF. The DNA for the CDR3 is TGTGCCAGCAGGCCAACGACAGGGGGCCATCAGCCCCAGCATTTT.

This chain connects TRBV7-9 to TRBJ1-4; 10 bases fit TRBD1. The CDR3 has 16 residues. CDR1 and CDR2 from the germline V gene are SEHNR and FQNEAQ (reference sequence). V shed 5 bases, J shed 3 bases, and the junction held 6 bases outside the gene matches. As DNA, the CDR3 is TGTGCCAGCAGCCCGGGACAGGGGAGGCCTAATGAAAAACTGTTTTTT. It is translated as CASSPGQGRPNEKLFF.

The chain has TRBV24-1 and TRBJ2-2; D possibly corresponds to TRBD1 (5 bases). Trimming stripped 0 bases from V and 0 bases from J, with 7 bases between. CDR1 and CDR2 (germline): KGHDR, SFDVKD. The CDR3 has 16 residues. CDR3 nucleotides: TGTGCCACCAGTGATTTGAAGGGGTCGAACACCGGGGAGCTGTTTTTT. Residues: CATSDLKGSNTGELFF.

The CDR3 nucleotides read TGTGCCACCAGCAGTCAACAGGGCTACTCTGGGGCCAACGTCCTGACTTTC. Translating gives CATSSQQGYSGANVLTF. The chain couples TRBV15 to TRBJ2-6, with D possibly TRBD1 on 6 matching bases. From germline, CDR1 is LNHNV and CDR2 YYDKDF (reference sequence). This CDR3 comprises 17 residues. V was cut by 3 bases and J by 0 bases, with 12 bases left in between.

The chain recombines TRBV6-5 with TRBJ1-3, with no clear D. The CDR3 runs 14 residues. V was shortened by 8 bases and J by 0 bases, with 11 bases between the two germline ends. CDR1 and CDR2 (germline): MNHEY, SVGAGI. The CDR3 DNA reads TGTGCCAGCTCGCCAGGTTTCTCTGGAAACACCATATATTTT. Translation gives CASSPGFSGNTIYF.

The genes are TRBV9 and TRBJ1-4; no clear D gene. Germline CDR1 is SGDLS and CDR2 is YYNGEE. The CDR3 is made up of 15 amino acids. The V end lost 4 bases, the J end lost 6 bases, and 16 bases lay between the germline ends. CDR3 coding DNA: TGTGCCAGCAGCCCCCAAGGAGGGAGGTATGAAAAACTGTTTTTT. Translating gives CASSPQGGRYEKLFF.

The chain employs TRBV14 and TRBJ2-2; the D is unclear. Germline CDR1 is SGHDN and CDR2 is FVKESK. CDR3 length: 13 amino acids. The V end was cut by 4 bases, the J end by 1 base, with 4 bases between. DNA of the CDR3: TGTGCCAGCAGCCGAGGGAACACCGGGGAGCTGTTTTTT. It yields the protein CASSRGNTGELFF. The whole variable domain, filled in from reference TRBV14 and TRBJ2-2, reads EAGVTQFPSHSVIEKGQTVTLRCDPISGHDNLYWYRRVMGKEIKFLLHFVKESKQDESGMPNNRFLAERTGGTYSTLKVQPAELEDSGVYFCASSRGNTGELFFGEGSRLTVL.

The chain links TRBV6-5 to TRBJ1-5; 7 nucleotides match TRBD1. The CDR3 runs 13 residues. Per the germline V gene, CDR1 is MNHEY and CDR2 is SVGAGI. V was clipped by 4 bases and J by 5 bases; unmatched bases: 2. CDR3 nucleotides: TGTGCCAGCAGTTGGGACAGATATCAGCCCCAGCATTTT. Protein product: CASSWDRYQPQHF.

Here the CDR3 reads CASSLRGNQPQHF. CDR3 bases: TGTGCCAGCAGTTTGCGCGGCAATCAGCCCCAGCATTTT. J is TRBJ1-5 and V is TRBV27; D unresolved. Germline V gene sequence: CDR1 MNHEY, CDR2 SMNVEV (reference sequence). CDR3 length: 13 residues. The germline V and J ends were trimmed by 3 bases and 2 bases, with 5 bases remaining between them.

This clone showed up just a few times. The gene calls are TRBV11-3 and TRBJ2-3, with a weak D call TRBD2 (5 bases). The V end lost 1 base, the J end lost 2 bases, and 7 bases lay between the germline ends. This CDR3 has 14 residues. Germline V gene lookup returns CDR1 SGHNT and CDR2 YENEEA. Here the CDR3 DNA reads TGTGCCAGCAGCTTAGCCGGGGTCACAGATACGCAGTATTTT. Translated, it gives CASSLAGVTDTQYF. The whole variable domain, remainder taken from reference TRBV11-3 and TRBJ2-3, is EAGVVQSPRYKIIEKKQPVAFWCNPISGHNTLYWYLQNLGQGPELLIRYENEEAVDDSQLPKDRFSAERLKGVDSTLKIQPAELGDSAVYLCASSLAGVTDTQYFGPGTRLTVL.

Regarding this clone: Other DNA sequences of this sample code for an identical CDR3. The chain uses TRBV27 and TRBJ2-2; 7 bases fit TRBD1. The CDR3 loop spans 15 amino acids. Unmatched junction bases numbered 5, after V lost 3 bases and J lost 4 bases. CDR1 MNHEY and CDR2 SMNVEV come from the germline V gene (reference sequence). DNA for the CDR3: TGTGCCAGCAGTTTGCGACAGGGCGGCACCGGGGAGCTGTTTTTT. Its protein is CASSLRQGGTGELFF.